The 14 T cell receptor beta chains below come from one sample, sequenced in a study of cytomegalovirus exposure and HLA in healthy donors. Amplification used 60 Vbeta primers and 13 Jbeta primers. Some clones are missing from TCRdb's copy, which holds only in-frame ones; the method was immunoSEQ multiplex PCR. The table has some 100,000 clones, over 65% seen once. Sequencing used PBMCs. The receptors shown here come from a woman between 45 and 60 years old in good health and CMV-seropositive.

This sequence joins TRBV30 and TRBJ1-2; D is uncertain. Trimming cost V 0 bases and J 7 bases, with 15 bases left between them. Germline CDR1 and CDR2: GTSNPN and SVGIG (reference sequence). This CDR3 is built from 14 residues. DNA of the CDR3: TGTGCCTGGAGTGTTGTCCGGCGGACTGGTGGCTACACCTTC. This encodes CAWSVVRRTGGYTF.

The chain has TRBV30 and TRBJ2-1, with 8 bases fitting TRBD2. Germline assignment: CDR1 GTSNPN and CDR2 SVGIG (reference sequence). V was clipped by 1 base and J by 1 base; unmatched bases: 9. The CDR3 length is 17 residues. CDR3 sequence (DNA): TGTGCCTGGAGTGCCCCTTTAGCGGGGCTGTCCTACAATGAGCAGTTCTTC. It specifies CAWSAPLAGLSYNEQFF.

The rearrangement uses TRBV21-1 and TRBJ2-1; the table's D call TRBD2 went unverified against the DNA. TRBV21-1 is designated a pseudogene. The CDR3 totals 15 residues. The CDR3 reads CASRSSGGAINEQFF. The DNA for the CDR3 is TGTGCCAGCAGGTCAAGCGGGGGGGCCATCAATGAGCAGTTCTTC.

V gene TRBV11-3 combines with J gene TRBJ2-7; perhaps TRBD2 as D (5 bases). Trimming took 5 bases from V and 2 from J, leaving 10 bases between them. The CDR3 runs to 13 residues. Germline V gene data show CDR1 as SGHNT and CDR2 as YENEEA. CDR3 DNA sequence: TGTGCCAGCAGCGAGGGCCCTACCTACGAGCAGTACTTC. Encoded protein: CASSEGPTYEQYF.

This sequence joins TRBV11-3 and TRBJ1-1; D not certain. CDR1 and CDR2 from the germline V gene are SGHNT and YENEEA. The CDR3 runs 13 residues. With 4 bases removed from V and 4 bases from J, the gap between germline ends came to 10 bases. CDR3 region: CASSSGPGTEAFF. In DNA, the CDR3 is TGTGCCAGCAGCTCGGGTCCGGGCACTGAAGCTTTCTTT.

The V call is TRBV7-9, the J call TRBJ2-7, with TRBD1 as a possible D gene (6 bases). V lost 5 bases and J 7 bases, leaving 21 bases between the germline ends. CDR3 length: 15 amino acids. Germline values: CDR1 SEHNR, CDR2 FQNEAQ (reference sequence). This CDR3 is CASSTYRARADEQYF. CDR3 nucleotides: TGTGCCAGCAGCACATACAGGGCCAGGGCAGATGAGCAGTACTTC.

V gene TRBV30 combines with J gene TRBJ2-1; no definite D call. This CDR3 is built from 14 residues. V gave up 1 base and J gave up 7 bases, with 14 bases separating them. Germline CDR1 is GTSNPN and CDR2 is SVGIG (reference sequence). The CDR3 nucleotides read TGTGCCTGGAGTGGAGTCAATACGGGTAATGAGCAGTTCTTC. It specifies CAWSGVNTGNEQFF. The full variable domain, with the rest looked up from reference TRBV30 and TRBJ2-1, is SQTIHQWPATLVQPVGSPLSLECTVEGTSNPNLYWYRQAAGRGLQLLFYSVGIGQISSEVPQNLSASRPQDRQFILSSKKLLLSDSGFYLCAWSGVNTGNEQFFGPGTRLTVL.

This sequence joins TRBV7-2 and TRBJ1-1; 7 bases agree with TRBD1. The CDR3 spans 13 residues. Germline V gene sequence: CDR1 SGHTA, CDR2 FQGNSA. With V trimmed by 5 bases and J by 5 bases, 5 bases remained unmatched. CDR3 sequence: CASSVTGKTEAFF. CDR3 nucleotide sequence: TGTGCCAGCAGCGTGACAGGGAAAACTGAAGCTTTCTTT.

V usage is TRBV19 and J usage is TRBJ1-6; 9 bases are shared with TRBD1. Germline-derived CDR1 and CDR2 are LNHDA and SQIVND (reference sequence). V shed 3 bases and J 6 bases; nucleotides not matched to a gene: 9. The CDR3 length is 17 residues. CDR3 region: CASSIRRQGVGNSPLHF. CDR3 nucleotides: TGTGCCAGTAGTATCCGACGACAGGGGGTAGGTAATTCACCCCTCCACTTT.

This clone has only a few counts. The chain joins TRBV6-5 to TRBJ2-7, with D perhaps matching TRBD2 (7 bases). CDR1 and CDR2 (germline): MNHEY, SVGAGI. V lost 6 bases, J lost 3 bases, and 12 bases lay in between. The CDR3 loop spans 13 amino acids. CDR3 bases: TGTGCCAGCAGACAGGGAGGGGGCTACGAGCAGTACTTC. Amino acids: CASRQGGGYEQYF.

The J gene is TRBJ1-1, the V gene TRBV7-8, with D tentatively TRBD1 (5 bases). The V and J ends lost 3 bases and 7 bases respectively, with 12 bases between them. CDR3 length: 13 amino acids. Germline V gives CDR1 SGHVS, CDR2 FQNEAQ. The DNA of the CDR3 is TGTGCCAGCAGCTTTTCGGCCGGGGGTGAAGCTTTCTTT. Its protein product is CASSFSAGGEAFF.

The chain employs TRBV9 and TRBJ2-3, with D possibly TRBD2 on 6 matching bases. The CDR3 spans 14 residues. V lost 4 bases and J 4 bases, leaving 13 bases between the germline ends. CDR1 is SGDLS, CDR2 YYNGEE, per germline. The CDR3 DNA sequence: TGTGCCAGCAGCCCCCGGACTATCCCAGATACGCAGTATTTT. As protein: CASSPRTIPDTQYF.

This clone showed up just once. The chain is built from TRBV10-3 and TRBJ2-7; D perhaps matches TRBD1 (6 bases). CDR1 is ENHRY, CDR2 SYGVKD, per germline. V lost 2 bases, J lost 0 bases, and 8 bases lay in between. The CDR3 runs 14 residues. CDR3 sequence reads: CAISEGQISYEQYV. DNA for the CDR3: TGTGCCATCAGTGAGGGACAGATCTCCTACGAGCAGTACGTC.

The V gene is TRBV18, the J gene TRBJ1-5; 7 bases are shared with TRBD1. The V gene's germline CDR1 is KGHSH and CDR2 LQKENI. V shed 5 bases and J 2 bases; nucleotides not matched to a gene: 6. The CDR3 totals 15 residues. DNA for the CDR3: TGTGCCAGCTCAGGGTCCGGACAGGGCAATCAGCCCCAGCATTTT. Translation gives CASSGSGQGNQPQHF. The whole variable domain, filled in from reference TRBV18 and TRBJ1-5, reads NAGVMQNPRHLVRRRGQEARLRCSPMKGHSHVYWYRQLPEEGLKFMVYLQKENIIDESGMPKERFSAEFPKEGPSILRIQQVVRGDSAAYFCASSGSGQGNQPQHFGDGTRLSIL.